Each of the 28 T cell receptor beta chains below was sequenced from the same sample in a study of Graves' ophthalmopathy and Graves' hyperthyroidism. RNA transcripts provided the template for amplifying TCR beta CDR3 regions. RT-PCR in the first round used HTBI primers; a second-round multiplex PCR followed. One entry per CDR3 protein, called by TCRdb with MiXCR from the multiplex PCR reads. The sample holds approximately 380,000 distinct CDR3 sequences, 20% to 25% seen once. Sequenced sample: peripheral blood. The receptors originated from a woman under 30 with stable Graves' hyperthyroidism.

At least ten counts were recorded for this clonotype. The chain uses TRBV6-1 and TRBJ2-5; no definite D call. CDR1 is MNHNS and CDR2 is SASEGT in the germline V gene. The CDR3 has 16 residues. The ends were cut back, 2 bases at V and 2 bases at J, with 15 bases in the middle. CDR3 region: CASSETLWADQETQYF. For the CDR3, the DNA is TGTGCCAGCAGTGAAACATTATGGGCAGATCAAGAGACCCAGTACTTC.

V is TRBV7-8 and J is TRBJ1-1; D gene ambiguous. This CDR3 spans 14 amino acids. The germline gives CDR1 SGHVS, CDR2 FQNEAQ. V was cut by 1 base and J by 3 bases, with 9 bases left in between. In nucleotides, the CDR3 is TGTGCCAGCAGCTTAGACCCACCTTACACTGAAGCTTTCTTT. Its translation is CASSLDPPYTEAFF.

This clonotype was detected many times. The chain recombines TRBV28 with TRBJ1-3; the D is unclear. The CDR3 has 16 residues. CDR1 and CDR2 from the germline V gene are MDHEN and SYDVKM. V was clipped by 6 bases and J by 0 bases, with 15 bases between them. The CDR3 nucleotides are TGTGCCAGCAGCGTGCCAGGACCGAGCTCTGGAAACACCATATATTTT. This sequence encodes CASSVPGPSSGNTIYF.

This clonotype was counted ten times or more. The CDR3 sequence is CASLRVENTGELFF. For the CDR3, the DNA is TGTGCCAGCCTCAGGGTGGAGAACACCGGGGAGCTGTTTTTT. The chain recombines TRBV2 with TRBJ2-2; perhaps TRBD1 as D (5 bases). The V end was cut by 8 bases, the J end by 1 base, with 11 bases between. Per germline, CDR1 SNHLY and CDR2 FYNNEI. The CDR3 has 14 amino acids.

This clonotype occurred many times. V usage is TRBV5-1 and J usage is TRBJ2-7; TRBD2 matches at 10 bases. Germline CDR1 reads SGHRS; CDR2 reads YFSETQ. The CDR3 has 16 residues. With V trimmed by 0 bases and J by 3 bases, 6 bases remained unmatched. The CDR3 DNA sequence: TGCGCCAGCAGCTTGGATGGGCGGACTAGCGGCTACGAGCAGTACTTC. This gives the protein CASSLDGRTSGYEQYF.

This clonotype was picked up many times. J is TRBJ1-5 and V is TRBV11-2; 9 bases line up with TRBD1. This CDR3 has 18 amino acids. The V gene's germline CDR1 is SGHAT and CDR2 FQNNGV. V lost 5 bases and J lost 0; bases outside the gene matches: 11. The CDR3 spells CASSVQDRGVDSNQPQHF. The CDR3 DNA follows: TGTGCCAGCAGCGTCCAGGACAGGGGTGTGGATAGCAATCAGCCCCAGCATTTT.

In its sample, this clonotype was seen many times. The chain is built from TRBV5-1 and TRBJ1-6; 7 positions match TRBD1. This CDR3 contains 16 residues. V dropped 4 bases and J dropped 5; count of bases not matched to a gene: 9. The V gene's germline CDR1 is SGHRS and CDR2 YFSETQ. CDR3 residues: CASSQKGATHNSPLHF. The CDR3 bases are TGCGCCAGCAGCCAGAAGGGGGCTACTCATAATTCACCCCTCCACTTT.

This clonotype was recorded at least ten times. The chain combines TRBV29-1 with TRBJ2-2; D is uncertain. Germline V lookup: CDR1 SQVTM, CDR2 ANQGSEA. Deletions cut 4 bases from V and 1 base from J, with 13 bases between. This CDR3 is built from 15 residues. The CDR3: CSVAAGSLNTGELFF. As DNA, the CDR3 is TGCAGCGTTGCCGCCGGATCACTGAACACCGGGGAGCTGTTTTTT.

The sample holds many counts of this clonotype. The CDR3 DNA reads as TGTGCCAGCAGTTTAGCGGGAGGCACCGGGGAGCTGTTTTTT. The encoded protein is CASSLAGGTGELFF. The chain combines TRBV12-3 or TRBV12-4 with TRBJ2-2, with D possibly matching TRBD2 (6 bases). The CDR3 consists of 14 residues. Trimming took 0 bases from V and 4 from J, leaving 6 bases between them.

DNA of the CDR3: TGTGCCTCGAGGGGGATTATGAACACTGAAGCTTTCTTT. Its translation: CASRGIMNTEAFF. The chain joins TRBV10-3 to TRBJ1-1; D perhaps matches TRBD1 (6 bases). From germline, CDR1 is ENHRY and CDR2 SYGVKD. The V end lost 11 bases, the J end lost 0 bases, and 13 bases lay between the germline ends. The CDR3 consists of 13 residues.

This clonotype was detected ten times or more. The V call is TRBV25-1, the J call TRBJ2-5; D is possibly TRBD2 (6 bases). The V end lost 1 base, the J end lost 3 bases, and 21 bases lay between the germline ends. Germline CDR1 MGHDK, CDR2 SYGVNS. The CDR3 sequence is 18 residues long. For the CDR3, the DNA is TGTGCCAGCAGTGAATCACCGGCGGAGGGCAGTCGTGAAGAGACCCAGTACTTC. It is translated as CASSESPAEGSREETQYF.

The chain couples TRBV27 to TRBJ2-7; TRBD2 matches at 12 bases. The CDR3 covers 15 residues. Trimming at V came to 6 bases and at J to 12 bases, leaving 15 bases not matched to a gene. CDR1 and CDR2 (germline): MNHEY, SMNVEV (reference sequence). This chain's CDR3 is CASSVMGGLAGRWYF. CDR3 DNA: TGTGCCAGCAGCGTAATGGGGGGACTAGCGGGTCGGTGGTACTTC.

In regard to this clonotype: A junction end diverges from the germline sequence, so it may reflect a read error. The chain combines TRBV6-4 with TRBJ2-7, with TRBD2 matching over 9 bases. This CDR3 is 17 amino acids long. Germline lookup yields CDR1 MRHNA and CDR2 SNTAGT. The CDR3 protein is CANSNMGSGGRRNEQYF. CDR3 bases: TGTGCCAACAGTAACATGGGTAGCGGGGGTCGGAGGAACGAGCAGTACTTC.

The table lists this clonotype with many counts. The chain uses TRBV2 and TRBJ2-5; the D is unclear. The V gene lost 8 bases and the J gene lost 2 bases, with 9 bases spanning the gap. The CDR3 loop spans 12 amino acids. The germline gives CDR1 SNHLY, CDR2 FYNNEI. CDR3 residues: CASDAYQETQYF. CDR3 sequence (DNA): TGTGCCAGCGACGCATATCAAGAGACCCAGTACTTC.

Only a few counts were recorded for this clonotype. V gene TRBV7-9 combines with J gene TRBJ1-6, with D unclear. V lost 5 bases and J 5 bases, leaving 7 bases between the germline ends. The CDR3 is made up of 13 amino acids. Germline CDR1 and CDR2: SEHNR and FQNEAQ (reference sequence). The CDR3, as DNA: TGTGCCAGCAGCCCCGCAAATAATTCACCCCTCCACTTT. It translates to CASSPANNSPLHF.

This clonotype was observed many times. The DNA of the CDR3 is TGCAGTGCTATTAGGACTAGCGGCCAAGAGACCCAGTACTTC. This codes for CSAIRTSGQETQYF. V usage is TRBV20-1 and J usage is TRBJ2-5, with TRBD2 matching 10 bases. V dropped 4 bases and J dropped 1; count of bases not matched to a gene: 3. Germline V CDR1 and CDR2: DFQATT, SNEGSKA (reference sequence). The CDR3 spans 14 residues.

The table lists this clonotype with many counts. The chain is built from TRBV5-1 and TRBJ1-1, with 8 nucleotides matching TRBD1. The junction had 6 bases not matched to a gene; V was cut back by 2 bases and J by 0 bases. The germline CDR1 and CDR2 sequences are SGHRS and YFSETQ. The CDR3 has 16 residues. CDR3 protein: CASSFAQGAMNTEAFF. In DNA form, the CDR3 reads TGCGCCAGCAGCTTCGCTCAGGGGGCTATGAACACTGAAGCTTTCTTT. The variable domain in full, completed from reference TRBV5-1 and TRBJ1-1, reads KAGVTQTPRYLIKTRGQQVTLSCSPISGHRSVSWYQQTPGQGLQFLFEYFSETQRNKGNFPGRFSGRQFSNSRSEMNVSTLELGDSALYLCASSFAQGAMNTEAFFGQGTRLTVV.

V usage is TRBV5-1 and J usage is TRBJ1-6; no clear D gene. Deletions cut 0 bases from V and 4 bases from J, with 8 bases between. There are 15 residues in the CDR3. Germline CDR1 and CDR2: SGHRS and YFSETQ. The CDR3 DNA reads TGCGCCAGCAGCTTGGATACGGGTTATAATTCACCCCTCCACTTT. It translates to CASSLDTGYNSPLHF.

Many counts were recorded for this clonotype. CDR3 bases: TGTGCCAGCAGCCCAGGGTTTAACACTGAAGCTTTCTTT. This gives the protein CASSPGFNTEAFF. The chain carries TRBV14 and TRBJ1-1; weak D call: TRBD1 (5 bases). CDR3 size: 13 residues. Germline CDR1 and CDR2: SGHDN and FVKESK. V gave up 4 bases and J gave up 2 bases, with 8 bases separating them.

In its sample, this clonotype was seen many times. The chain links TRBV12-3 or TRBV12-4 to TRBJ1-5; no firm D call. V gave up 1 base and J gave up 0 bases, with 4 bases separating them. The CDR3 totals 14 residues. The CDR3 protein is CASSLDLSNQPQHF. CDR3 DNA: TGTGCCAGCAGTTTAGACCTTAGCAATCAGCCCCAGCATTTT.

This chain joins TRBV3-1 and TRBJ2-2; D unclear. Trimming took off 3 bases at V and 5 bases at J, with 7 bases between the two ends. CDR3 size: 13 residues. Germline-derived CDR1 and CDR2 are LGHDT and YNNKEL (reference sequence). The chain's CDR3 is CASSQLRTGELFF. CDR3 nucleotides: TGTGCCAGCAGCCAGCTGAGGACCGGGGAGCTGTTTTTT.

This CDR3 is CASSGILAKNIQYF. In nucleotides, the CDR3 is TGTGCCAGCAGCGGGATTCTAGCCAAAAACATTCAGTACTTC. The V call is TRBV27, the J call TRBJ2-4; a possible D gene is TRBD2 (5 bases). Germline CDR1 reads MNHEY; CDR2 reads SMNVEV (reference sequence). Trimming pared 6 bases from V and 0 bases from J, leaving 9 bases between. This CDR3 is built from 14 residues.

V is TRBV27 and J is TRBJ2-7, with 10 bases identical to TRBD1. The CDR3 has 14 amino acids. Trimming took 6 bases from V and 5 from J; bases not matched to a gene: 7. Germline V gene lookup returns CDR1 MNHEY and CDR2 SMNVEV (reference sequence). CDR3 in amino acids: CASSRRDRGHEQYF. The CDR3 DNA reads as TGTGCCAGCAGCCGCCGGGACAGGGGCCACGAGCAGTACTTC.

This clonotype was detected ten times or more. This chain links TRBV29-1 with TRBJ2-5; unclear D gene. This CDR3 comprises 13 residues. Trimming removed 5 bases from V and 1 base from J, with 11 bases in between. Germline V CDR1 and CDR2: SQVTM, ANQGSEA. The CDR3 DNA follows: TGCAGCGTTCTTCGTAGGGCCCAAGAGACCCAGTACTTC. Translating gives CSVLRRAQETQYF.

Ten or more counts support this clonotype. The chain combines TRBV4-3 with TRBJ2-7; no reliable D call. The V end was cut by 0 bases, the J end by 2 bases, with 11 bases between. The germline V gene encodes CDR1 LGHNA and CDR2 YSLEER. The CDR3 runs 15 residues. Here the CDR3 reads CASSQDLGRTYEQYF. DNA for the CDR3: TGCGCCAGCAGCCAAGATTTGGGCAGAACCTACGAGCAGTACTTC.

The sample holds many counts of this clonotype. This chain uses TRBV2 with TRBJ1-5; 10 bases fit TRBD1. Per the germline V gene, CDR1 is SNHLY and CDR2 is FYNNEI. This CDR3 is built from 14 residues. V lost 8 bases to trimming and J lost 5 bases; unmatched junction nucleotides: 6. The DNA for the CDR3 is TGTGCCAGCTCCGGACAGGGGGTTGATCAGCCCCAGCATTTT. This translates into CASSGQGVDQPQHF.

This clonotype was observed at least ten times. The chain is built from TRBV18 and TRBJ1-5, with D uncertain. This CDR3 is built from 14 residues. Germline CDR1 and CDR2: KGHSH and LQKENI. V lost 3 bases to trimming and J lost 6 bases, with 12 bases between them. The CDR3 spells CASSPEGGSQPQHF. The CDR3, as DNA: TGTGCCAGCTCACCTGAGGGAGGGAGTCAGCCCCAGCATTTT.

The sample holds many counts of this clonotype. The rearrangement uses TRBV29-1 and TRBJ2-5; a possible D gene is TRBD2 (5 bases). This CDR3 region has 13 residues. From germline, CDR1 is SQVTM and CDR2 ANQGSEA. Between the trimmed V and J ends, which lost 4 bases and 0 bases, there was a span of 9 bases. The CDR3 reads CSVGSGYQETQYF. In DNA form, the CDR3 reads TGCAGCGTTGGTTCGGGGTACCAAGAGACCCAGTACTTC.